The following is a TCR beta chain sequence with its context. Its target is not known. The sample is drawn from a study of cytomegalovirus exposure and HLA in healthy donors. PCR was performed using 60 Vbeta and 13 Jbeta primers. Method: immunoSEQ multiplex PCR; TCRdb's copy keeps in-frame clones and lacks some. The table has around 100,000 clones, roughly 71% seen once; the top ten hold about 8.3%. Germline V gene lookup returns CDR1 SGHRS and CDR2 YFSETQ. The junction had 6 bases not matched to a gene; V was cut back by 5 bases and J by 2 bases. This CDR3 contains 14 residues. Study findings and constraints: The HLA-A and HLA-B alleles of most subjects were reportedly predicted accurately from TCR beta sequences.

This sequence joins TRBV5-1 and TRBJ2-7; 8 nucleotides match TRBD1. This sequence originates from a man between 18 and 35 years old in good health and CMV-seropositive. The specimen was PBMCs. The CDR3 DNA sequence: TGCGCCAGCAGACGAGGACAGGGACCCTACGAGCAGTACTTC. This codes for CASRRGQGPYEQYF.